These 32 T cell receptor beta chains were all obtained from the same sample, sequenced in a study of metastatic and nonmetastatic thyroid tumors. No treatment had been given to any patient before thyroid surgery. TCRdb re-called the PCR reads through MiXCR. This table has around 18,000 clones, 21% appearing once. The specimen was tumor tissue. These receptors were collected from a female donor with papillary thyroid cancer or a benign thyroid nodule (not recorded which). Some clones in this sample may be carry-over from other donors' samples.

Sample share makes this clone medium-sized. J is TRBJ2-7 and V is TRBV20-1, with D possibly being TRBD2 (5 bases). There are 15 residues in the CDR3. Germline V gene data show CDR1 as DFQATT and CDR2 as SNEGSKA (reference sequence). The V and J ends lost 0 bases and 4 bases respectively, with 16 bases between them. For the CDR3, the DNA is TGCAGTGCTAGAGAGGGAGCTCGGCTAGAGTACGAGCAGTACTTC. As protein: CSAREGARLEYEQYF.

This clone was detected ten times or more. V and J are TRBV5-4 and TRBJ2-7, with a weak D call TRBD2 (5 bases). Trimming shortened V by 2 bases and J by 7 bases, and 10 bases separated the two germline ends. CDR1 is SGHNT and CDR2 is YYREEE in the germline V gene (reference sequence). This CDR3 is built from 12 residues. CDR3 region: CASSFRAGEQYF. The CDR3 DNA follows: TGTGCCAGCAGCTTCCGGGCGGGTGAGCAGTACTTC.

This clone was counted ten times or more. In nucleotides, the CDR3 is TGTGCCAGTAGTCCCTCAGCGGGAGGGGTAGATACGCAGTATTTT. Its translation: CASSPSAGGVDTQYF. The rearrangement joins TRBV19 to TRBJ2-3; 10 bases map to TRBD2. CDR3 length: 15 residues. V lost 5 bases to trimming and J lost 5 bases; unmatched junction nucleotides: 7. Germline loops: CDR1 LNHDA, CDR2 SQIVND (reference sequence).

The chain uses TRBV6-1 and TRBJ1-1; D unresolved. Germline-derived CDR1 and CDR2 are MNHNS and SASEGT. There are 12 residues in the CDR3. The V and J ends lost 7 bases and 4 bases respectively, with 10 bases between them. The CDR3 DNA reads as TGTGCCAGCACCGCCTGGGGCACTGAAGCTTTCTTT. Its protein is CASTAWGTEAFF.

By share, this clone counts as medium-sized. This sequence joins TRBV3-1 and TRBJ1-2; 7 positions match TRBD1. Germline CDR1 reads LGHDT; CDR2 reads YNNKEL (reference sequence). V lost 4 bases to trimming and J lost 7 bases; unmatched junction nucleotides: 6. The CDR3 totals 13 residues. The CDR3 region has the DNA TGTGCCAGCAGCCGAGACAGGGCTCGTGGCTACACCTTC. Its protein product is CASSRDRARGYTF. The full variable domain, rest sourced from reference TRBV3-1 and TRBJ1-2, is DTAVSQTPKYLVTQMGNDKSIKCEQNLGHDTMYWYKQDSKKFLKIMFSYNNKELIINETVPNRFSPKSPDKAHLNLHINSLELGDSAVYFCASSRDRARGYTFGSGTRLTVV.

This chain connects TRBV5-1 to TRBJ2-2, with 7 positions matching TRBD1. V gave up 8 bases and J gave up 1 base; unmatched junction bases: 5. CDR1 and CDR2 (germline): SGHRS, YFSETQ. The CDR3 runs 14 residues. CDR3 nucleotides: TGCGCCAGAGGACAGGACCTGAACACCGGGGAGCTGTTTTTT. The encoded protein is CARGQDLNTGELFF.

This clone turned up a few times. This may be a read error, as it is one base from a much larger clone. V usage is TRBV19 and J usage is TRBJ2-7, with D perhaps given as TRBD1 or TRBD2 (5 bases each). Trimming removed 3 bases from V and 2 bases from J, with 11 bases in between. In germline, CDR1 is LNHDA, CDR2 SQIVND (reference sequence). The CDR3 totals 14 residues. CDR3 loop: CASSMRVRAYEQYF. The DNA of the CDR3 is TGTGCCAGTAGTATGCGGGTCAGGGCCTACGAGCAGTACTTC.

The CDR3 region is CATSRDQIQAVCGNYEQYF. CDR3 in DNA: TGTGCCACCAGCAGAGATCAAATACAGGCCGTGTGTGGAAACTACGAGCAGTACTTC. The chain combines TRBV15 with TRBJ2-7; maybe TRBD1 (5 bases). The germline V and J ends were trimmed by 0 bases and 3 bases, with 24 bases remaining between them. The germline V gene has CDR1 LNHNV and CDR2 YYDKDF (reference sequence). This CDR3 has 19 residues.

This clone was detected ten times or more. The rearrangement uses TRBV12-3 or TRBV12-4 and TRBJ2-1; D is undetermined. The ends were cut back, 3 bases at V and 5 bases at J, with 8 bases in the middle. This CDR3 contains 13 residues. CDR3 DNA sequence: TGTGCCAGCAGTTTGATCTTCGACAATGAGCAGTTCTTC. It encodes CASSLIFDNEQFF.

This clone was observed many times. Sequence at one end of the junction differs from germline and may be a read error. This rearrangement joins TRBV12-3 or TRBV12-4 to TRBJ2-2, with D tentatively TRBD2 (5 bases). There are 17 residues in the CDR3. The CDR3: CASSPIVGAALTGELFF. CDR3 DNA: TGTGCCAGCAGCCCCATAGTGGGAGCCGCCCTAACCGGTGAGCTGTTTTTT.

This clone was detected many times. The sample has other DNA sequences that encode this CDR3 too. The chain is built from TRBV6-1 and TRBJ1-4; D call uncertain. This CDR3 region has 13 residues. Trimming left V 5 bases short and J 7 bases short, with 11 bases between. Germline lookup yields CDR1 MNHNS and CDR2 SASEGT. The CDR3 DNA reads TGTGCCAGCAGTCGGGGTATCGGTGAAAAACTGTTTTTT. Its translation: CASSRGIGEKLFF.

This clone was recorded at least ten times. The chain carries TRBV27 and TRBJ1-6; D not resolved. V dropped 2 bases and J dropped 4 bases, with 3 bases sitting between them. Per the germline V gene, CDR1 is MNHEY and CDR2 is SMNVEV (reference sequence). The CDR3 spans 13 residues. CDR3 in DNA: TGTGCCAGCAGTTTAGGGTATAATTCACCCCTCCACTTT. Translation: CASSLGYNSPLHF.

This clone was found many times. In DNA form, the CDR3 reads TGTGCCAGCAGCTTAGCCCCGGGAGGCGAGCAGTACTTC. It translates to CASSLAPGGEQYF. The chain is built from TRBV7-9 and TRBJ2-7; 7 positions match TRBD2. Germline-derived CDR1 and CDR2 are SEHNR and FQNEAQ (reference sequence). CDR3 length equals 13 residues. The trim removed 0 bases at V and 6 bases at J, leaving 2 bases unmatched.

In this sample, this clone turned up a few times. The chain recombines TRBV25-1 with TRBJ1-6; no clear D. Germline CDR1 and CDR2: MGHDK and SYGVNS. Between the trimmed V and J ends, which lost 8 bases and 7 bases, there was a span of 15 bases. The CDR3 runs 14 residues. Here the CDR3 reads CASALPGPNSPLHF. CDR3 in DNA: TGTGCCAGCGCCCTCCCCGGACCAAATTCACCCCTCCACTTT.

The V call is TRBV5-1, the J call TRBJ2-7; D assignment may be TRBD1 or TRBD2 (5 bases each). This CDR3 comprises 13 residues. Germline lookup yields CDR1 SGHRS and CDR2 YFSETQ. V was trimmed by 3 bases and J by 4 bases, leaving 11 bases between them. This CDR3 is CASSWDGNYEQYF. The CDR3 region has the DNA TGCGCCAGCAGCTGGGACGGGAATTACGAGCAGTACTTC.

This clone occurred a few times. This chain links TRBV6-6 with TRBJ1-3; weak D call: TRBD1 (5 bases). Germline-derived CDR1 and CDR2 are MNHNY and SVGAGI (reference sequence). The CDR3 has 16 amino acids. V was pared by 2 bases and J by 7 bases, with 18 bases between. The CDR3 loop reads CASSYRDWGSRNTIYF. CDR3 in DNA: TGTGCCAGCAGTTACCGGGACTGGGGCTCTCGGAACACCATATATTTT.

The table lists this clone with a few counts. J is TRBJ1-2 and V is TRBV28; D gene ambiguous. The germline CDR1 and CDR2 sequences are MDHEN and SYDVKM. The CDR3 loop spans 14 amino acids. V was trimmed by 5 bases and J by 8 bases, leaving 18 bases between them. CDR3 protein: CASSPPPREAGYTF. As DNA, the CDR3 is TGTGCCAGCAGTCCACCTCCCCGGGAAGCCGGCTACACCTTC.

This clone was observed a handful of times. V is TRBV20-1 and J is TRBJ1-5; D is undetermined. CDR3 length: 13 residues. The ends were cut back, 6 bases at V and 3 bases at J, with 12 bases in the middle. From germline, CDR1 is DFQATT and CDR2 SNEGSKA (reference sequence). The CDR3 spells CSALHDFNQPQHF. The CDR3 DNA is TGCAGTGCACTCCACGATTTCAATCAGCCCCAGCATTTT.

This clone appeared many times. DNA for the CDR3: TGCAGCGTTGCGGGGCGGGGGAGCGATGAAAAACTGTTTTTT. The encoded protein is CSVAGRGSDEKLFF. This chain connects TRBV29-1 to TRBJ1-4; weak D call: TRBD1 (5 bases). The CDR3 runs 14 residues. CDR1 and CDR2 (germline): SQVTM, ANQGSEA. V lost 4 bases, J lost 6 bases, and 15 bases lay in between. Looking up the rest from reference TRBV29-1 and TRBJ1-4 gives the full variable domain: SAVISQKPSRDICQRGTSLTIQCQVDSQVTMMFWYRQQPGQSLTLIATANQGSEATYESGFVIDKFPISRPNLTFSTLTVSNMSPEDSSIYLCSVAGRGSDEKLFFGSGTQLSVL.

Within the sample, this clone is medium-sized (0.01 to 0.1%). The CDR3 is CASSRADSSGYTF. In DNA form, the CDR3 reads TGTGCCAGCAGTCGAGCGGACAGCTCCGGCTACACCTTC. V gene TRBV6-1 combines with J gene TRBJ1-2; maybe TRBD1 (6 bases). Germline V gives CDR1 MNHNS, CDR2 SASEGT. This CDR3 has 13 amino acids. V lost 5 bases and J 8 bases, leaving 15 bases between the germline ends.

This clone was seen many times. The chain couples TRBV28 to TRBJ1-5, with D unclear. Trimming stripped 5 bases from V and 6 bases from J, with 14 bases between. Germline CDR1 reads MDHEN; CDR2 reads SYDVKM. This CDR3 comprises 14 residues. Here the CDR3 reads CASSAIVLGQPQHF. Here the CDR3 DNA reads TGTGCCAGCAGTGCCATAGTTTTGGGTCAGCCCCAGCATTTT.

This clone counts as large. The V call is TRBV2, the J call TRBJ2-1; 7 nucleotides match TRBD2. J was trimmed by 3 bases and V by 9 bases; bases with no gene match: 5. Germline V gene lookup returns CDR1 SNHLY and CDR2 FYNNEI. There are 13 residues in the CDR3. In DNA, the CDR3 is TGTGCCAGGCGGGAGAGGGGCTACAATGAGCAGTTCTTC. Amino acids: CARRERGYNEQFF.

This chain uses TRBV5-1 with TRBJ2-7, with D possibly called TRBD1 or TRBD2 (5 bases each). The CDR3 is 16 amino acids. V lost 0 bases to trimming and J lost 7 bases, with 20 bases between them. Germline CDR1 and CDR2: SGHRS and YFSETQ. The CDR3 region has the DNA TGCGCCAGCAGCTTGGTCCCTTCTGGGACGGTGCAAGAGCAGTACTTC. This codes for CASSLVPSGTVQEQYF.

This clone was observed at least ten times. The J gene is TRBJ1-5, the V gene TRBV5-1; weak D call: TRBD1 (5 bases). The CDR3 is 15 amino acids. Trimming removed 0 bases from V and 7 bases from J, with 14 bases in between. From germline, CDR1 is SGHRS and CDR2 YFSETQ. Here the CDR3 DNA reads TGCGCCAGCAGCTTGGGGCCCCAGGGAGGCCAGCCCCAGCATTTT. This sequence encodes CASSLGPQGGQPQHF.

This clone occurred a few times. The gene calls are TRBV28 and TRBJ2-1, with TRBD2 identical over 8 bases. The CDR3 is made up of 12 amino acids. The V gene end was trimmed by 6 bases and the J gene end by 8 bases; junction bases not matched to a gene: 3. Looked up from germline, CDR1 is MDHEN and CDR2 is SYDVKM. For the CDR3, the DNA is TGTGCCAGCAGCCCGGGGGGGGATGAGCAGTTCTTC. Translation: CASSPGGDEQFF.

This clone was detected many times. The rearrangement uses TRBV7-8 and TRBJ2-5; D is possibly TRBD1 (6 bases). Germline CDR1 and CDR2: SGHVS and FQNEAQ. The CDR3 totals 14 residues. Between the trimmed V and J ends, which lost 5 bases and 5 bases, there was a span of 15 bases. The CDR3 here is CASSALQGRETQYF. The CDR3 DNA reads TGTGCCAGCAGCGCACTACAGGGTCGGGAGACCCAGTACTTC.

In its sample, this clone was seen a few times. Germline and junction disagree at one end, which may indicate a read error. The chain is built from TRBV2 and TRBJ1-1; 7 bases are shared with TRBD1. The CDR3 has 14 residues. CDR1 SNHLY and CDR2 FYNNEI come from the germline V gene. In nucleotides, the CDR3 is TGTGCCAGCAGTCGACAGGGTAGCGTCACTGAGGCTTTCTTT. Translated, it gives CASSRQGSVTEAFF.

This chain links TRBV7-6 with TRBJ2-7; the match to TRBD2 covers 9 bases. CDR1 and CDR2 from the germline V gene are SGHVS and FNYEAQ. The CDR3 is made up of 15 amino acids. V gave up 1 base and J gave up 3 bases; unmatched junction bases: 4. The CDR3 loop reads CASSLESGRFYEQYF. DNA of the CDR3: TGTGCCAGCAGCTTAGAGAGCGGGAGGTTCTACGAGCAGTACTTC.

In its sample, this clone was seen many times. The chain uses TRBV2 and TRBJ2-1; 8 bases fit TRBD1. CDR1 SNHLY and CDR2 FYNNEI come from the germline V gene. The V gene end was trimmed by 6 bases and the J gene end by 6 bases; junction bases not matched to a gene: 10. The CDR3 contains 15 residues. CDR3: CASRQGQGATNEQFF. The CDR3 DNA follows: TGTGCCAGCAGACAAGGGCAGGGGGCTACCAATGAGCAGTTCTTC.

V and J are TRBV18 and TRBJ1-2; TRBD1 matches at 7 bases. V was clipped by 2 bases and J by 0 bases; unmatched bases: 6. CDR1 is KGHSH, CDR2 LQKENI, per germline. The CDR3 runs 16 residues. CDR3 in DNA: TGTGCCAGCTCACCATCCGGGGACAGCCCTAACTATGGCTACACCTTC. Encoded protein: CASSPSGDSPNYGYTF. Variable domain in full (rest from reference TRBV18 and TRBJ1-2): NAGVMQNPRHLVRRRGQEARLRCSPMKGHSHVYWYRQLPEEGLKFMVYLQKENIIDESGMPKERFSAEFPKEGPSILRIQQVVRGDSAAYFCASSPSGDSPNYGYTFGSGTRLTVV.

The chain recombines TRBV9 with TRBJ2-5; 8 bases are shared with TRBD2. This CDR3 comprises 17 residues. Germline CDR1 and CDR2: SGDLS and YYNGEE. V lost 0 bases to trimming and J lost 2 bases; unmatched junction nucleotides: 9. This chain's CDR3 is CASSVAFGASGQETQYF. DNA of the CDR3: TGTGCCAGCAGCGTAGCCTTCGGGGCTAGCGGGCAAGAGACCCAGTACTTC.

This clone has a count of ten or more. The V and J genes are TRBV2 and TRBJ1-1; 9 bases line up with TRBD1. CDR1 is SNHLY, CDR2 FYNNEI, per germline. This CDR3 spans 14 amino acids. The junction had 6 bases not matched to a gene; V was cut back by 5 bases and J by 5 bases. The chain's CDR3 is CASSYYRGRTEAFF. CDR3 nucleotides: TGTGCCAGCAGTTACTACAGGGGGCGGACTGAAGCTTTCTTT.